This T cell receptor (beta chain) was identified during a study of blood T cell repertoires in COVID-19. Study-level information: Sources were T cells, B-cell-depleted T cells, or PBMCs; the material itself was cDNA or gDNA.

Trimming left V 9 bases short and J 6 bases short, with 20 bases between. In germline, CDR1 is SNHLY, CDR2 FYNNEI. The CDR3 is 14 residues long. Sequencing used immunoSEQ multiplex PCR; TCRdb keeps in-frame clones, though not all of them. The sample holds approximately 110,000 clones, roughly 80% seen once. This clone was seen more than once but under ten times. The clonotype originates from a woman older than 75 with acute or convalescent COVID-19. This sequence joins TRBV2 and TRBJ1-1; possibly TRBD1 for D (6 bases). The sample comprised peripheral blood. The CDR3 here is CASSPPWDIPEAFF. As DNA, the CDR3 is TGTGCCAGTTCGCCCCCCTGGGACATCCCTGAAGCTTTCTTT.